These 26 T cell receptor beta chains came from one sample sequenced in a study of cytomegalovirus exposure and HLA in healthy donors. Researchers ran the PCR with 60 Vbeta and 13 Jbeta primers. Assay: immunoSEQ multiplex PCR; the TCRdb copy retains only in-frame clones and omits some. The sample records some 85,000 clones, more than 70% being singletons. The source material was PBMCs. Receptors were obtained from a man aged 25-45 years in good health and CMV-seronegative.

J is TRBJ1-1 and V is TRBV29-1; 9 bases align to TRBD1. J lost 3 bases, V lost 4 bases, and 12 bases had no gene match. This CDR3 comprises 16 residues. CDR1 is SQVTM, CDR2 ANQGSEA, per germline. CDR3 nucleotides: TGCAGCGTTGGATTGGACAGGGGAGCTCTGTACACTGAAGCTTTCTTT. Translation gives CSVGLDRGALYTEAFF.

The genes are TRBV10-3 and TRBJ2-7, with no clear D. Trimming cost V 6 bases and J 1 base, with 13 bases left between them. This CDR3 has 14 residues. Germline-derived CDR1 and CDR2 are ENHRY and SYGVKD. The CDR3 region has the DNA TGTGCCATCAGGGAGACACTAACTTCCTACGAGCAGTACTTC. Amino acid sequence: CAIRETLTSYEQYF.

The chain links TRBV27 to TRBJ2-2; 7 bases are a match to TRBD2. The CDR3 is 14 amino acids. The junction had 4 bases not matched to a gene; V was cut back by 5 bases and J by 4 bases. Germline values: CDR1 MNHEY, CDR2 SMNVEV (reference sequence). CDR3 bases: TGTGCCAGCAGTCAAACTAGCGCCACCGGGGAGCTGTTTTTT. Its translation: CASSQTSATGELFF.

This sequence joins TRBV13 and TRBJ2-1; the match to TRBD1 covers 8 bases. This CDR3 has 15 amino acids. Germline assignment: CDR1 PRHDT and CDR2 FYEKMQ (reference sequence). V shed 4 bases and J 4 bases; nucleotides not matched to a gene: 6. CDR3 in DNA: TGTGCCAGCAGCTCCAATGGACAGGGATACAATGAGCAGTTCTTC. Translating it yields CASSSNGQGYNEQFF.

V and J are TRBV6-5 and TRBJ1-5; D unclear. Trimming took 2 bases from V and 6 from J, leaving 11 bases between them. This CDR3 has 14 amino acids. CDR1 MNHEY and CDR2 SVGAGI come from the germline V gene. CDR3 DNA: TGTGCCAGCAGTTACCACGAAAGAGGTCAGCCCCAGCATTTT. It encodes CASSYHERGQPQHF.

The rearrangement uses TRBV5-1 and TRBJ2-3; 11 bases line up with TRBD2. The J segment lost 6 bases and the V segment lost 4 bases, leaving 4 bases of the junction unmatched. This CDR3 is 14 amino acids long. Looked up from germline, CDR1 is SGHRS and CDR2 is YFSETQ. The CDR3 reads CASSALAGEDTQYF. The DNA for the CDR3 is TGCGCCAGCAGCGCACTAGCGGGAGAGGATACGCAGTATTTT.

By proportion, this clone is medium-sized. The chain employs TRBV4-2 and TRBJ2-7; 10 bases are a match to TRBD2. CDR1 and CDR2 from the germline V gene are LGHNA and YNFKEQ. J was trimmed by 5 bases and V by 4 bases; bases with no gene match: 5. CDR3 length: 14 residues. CDR3 nucleotide sequence: TGTGCCAGCAGCCCAGCGGGAGGGCGGGACGAGCAGTACTTC. Protein sequence: CASSPAGGRDEQYF.

V usage is TRBV20-1 and J usage is TRBJ2-5; no definite D call. CDR1 and CDR2 (germline): DFQATT, SNEGSKA (reference sequence). Deletions cut 6 bases from V and 5 bases from J, with 7 bases between. The CDR3 is made up of 10 amino acids. The DNA for the CDR3 is TGCAGTGCCATTCAGGAGACCCAGTACTTC. It codes for CSAIQETQYF.

Concerning this clone itself: Distinct nucleotide sequences in the sample also encode this CDR3. The V call is TRBV9, the J call TRBJ2-3; no firm D call. This CDR3 is 13 amino acids long. Germline V gene data show CDR1 as SGDLS and CDR2 as YYNGEE. The V gene lost 0 bases and the J gene lost 1 base, with 3 bases spanning the gap. CDR3 residues: CASSVGGTDTQYF. The CDR3 DNA reads TGTGCCAGCAGCGTAGGAGGCACAGATACGCAGTATTTT.

This clone was found a few times. The chain recombines TRBV29-1 with TRBJ1-2, with 7 bases fitting TRBD1. V shed 6 bases, J shed 8 bases, and the junction held 12 bases outside the gene matches. Germline loops: CDR1 SQVTM, CDR2 ANQGSEA. The length of the CDR3 is 13 residues. CDR3 region: CSVAQGGAGGYTF. The CDR3 DNA reads as TGCAGCGTCGCCCAAGGGGGCGCGGGGGGCTACACCTTC.

This chain links TRBV6-6 with TRBJ2-7, with TRBD1 matching 10 bases. With 8 bases clipped from V and 0 bases from J, the junction kept 10 bases outside the gene matches. Per germline, CDR1 MNHNY and CDR2 SVGAGI (reference sequence). The CDR3 runs 16 residues. This CDR3 reads CASGRTGTGASYEQYF. CDR3 nucleotides: TGTGCCAGCGGTAGAACCGGGACAGGGGCCTCCTACGAGCAGTACTTC.

The chain carries TRBV5-1 and TRBJ2-2; unclear D gene. Trimming stripped 5 bases from V and 6 bases from J, with 11 bases between. Germline V gene sequence: CDR1 SGHRS, CDR2 YFSETQ. The CDR3 extends over 13 amino acids. CDR3 loop: CASRLLPSGELFF. In DNA, the CDR3 is TGCGCCAGCAGGTTACTACCCTCCGGGGAGCTGTTTTTT.

The table lists this clone with a count of one. J is TRBJ2-7 and V is TRBV30; the D gene is possibly TRBD1 (5 bases). The CDR3 covers 12 residues. Germline values: CDR1 GTSNPN, CDR2 SVGIG (reference sequence). With 4 bases removed from V and 0 bases from J, the gap between germline ends came to 7 bases. The DNA of the CDR3 is TGTGCCTGGATGCAGGGCTCCTACGAGCAGTACTTC. Amino acid sequence: CAWMQGSYEQYF.

V gene TRBV18 combines with J gene TRBJ1-1; D not resolved. Germline V gene lookup returns CDR1 KGHSH and CDR2 LQKENI. The CDR3 is made up of 15 amino acids. V was trimmed by 1 base and J by 0 bases, leaving 9 bases between them. This CDR3 reads CASSPRADLNTEAFF. DNA of the CDR3: TGTGCCAGCTCACCACGGGCAGATCTGAACACTGAAGCTTTCTTT.

The sample holds a few counts of this clone. The chain links TRBV19 to TRBJ2-3; tentatively, D is TRBD2 (5 bases). V lost 3 bases and J lost 1, with 11 bases in between. The germline V gene has CDR1 LNHDA and CDR2 SQIVND (reference sequence). The CDR3 sequence is 15 residues long. CDR3 amino acids: CASSMSSRGTDTQYF. The CDR3 DNA reads as TGTGCCAGTAGTATGTCTAGCCGGGGCACAGATACGCAGTATTTT.

The V call is TRBV15, the J call TRBJ2-7, with a tentative D call TRBD2 (6 bases). CDR1 is LNHNV, CDR2 YYDKDF, per germline (reference sequence). V was pared by 1 base and J by 2 bases, with 9 bases between. The CDR3 is 14 amino acids. CDR3 region: CATSRAGGTYEQYF. The CDR3 coding sequence is TGTGCCACCAGCAGAGCCGGGGGTACCTACGAGCAGTACTTC.

The chain recombines TRBV6-6 with TRBJ1-1; 8 nucleotides line up with TRBD1. J gave up 5 bases and V 10 bases, and 9 bases lay outside the gene matches. CDR3 length equals 13 residues. CDR1 is MNHNY and CDR2 is SVGAGI in the germline V gene (reference sequence). In DNA, the CDR3 is TGTGCCATAGACAGGGGTGGAAGGACTGAAGCTTTCTTT. Amino acids: CAIDRGGRTEAFF.

The chain has TRBV18 and TRBJ2-7, with 8 bases fitting TRBD2. With V trimmed by 2 bases and J by 4 bases, 13 bases remained unmatched. This CDR3 region has 17 residues. The germline V gene encodes CDR1 KGHSH and CDR2 LQKENI. Here the CDR3 reads CASSPSEGAGVLYEQYF. CDR3 bases: TGTGCCAGCTCACCATCGGAGGGAGCGGGAGTGTTGTACGAGCAGTACTTC.

The CDR3 here is CASRSGVDTQYF. CDR3 coding DNA: TGTGCCAGCAGATCAGGTGTGGATACGCAGTATTTT. The chain couples TRBV6-1 to TRBJ2-3; D is undetermined. V lost 6 bases, J lost 6 bases, and 10 bases lay in between. This CDR3 spans 12 amino acids. Germline V gene lookup returns CDR1 MNHNS and CDR2 SASEGT.

In its sample, this clone was seen a few times. J is TRBJ2-7 and V is TRBV6-4, with D tentatively TRBD2 (6 bases). Trimming removed 1 base from V and 3 bases from J, with 16 bases in between. From germline, CDR1 is MRHNA and CDR2 SNTAGT. The CDR3 totals 16 residues. CDR3 nucleotide sequence: TGTGCCAGCAGTGACTTCACCATTAGCGGAAACTACGAGCAGTACTTC. It yields the protein CASSDFTISGNYEQYF.

The rearrangement joins TRBV19 to TRBJ2-3; 16 positions agree with TRBD2. Trimming cost V 4 bases and J 3 bases; bases outside gene matches: 1. The CDR3 has 16 amino acids. Germline V lookup: CDR1 LNHDA, CDR2 SQIVND (reference sequence). CDR3 region: CASSRGLAGGTDTQYF. The CDR3 DNA reads TGTGCCAGTAGTAGGGGACTAGCGGGGGGGACAGATACGCAGTATTTT.

The CDR3 nucleotides read TGTGCCAGCAGTGAACAGATAACAAACAATGAGCAGTTCTTC. Translation: CASSEQITNNEQFF. The chain uses TRBV6-1 and TRBJ2-1; D remains unclear. V was clipped by 2 bases and J by 5 bases, with 10 bases between them. Germline V gives CDR1 MNHNS, CDR2 SASEGT. The CDR3 has 14 amino acids.

The chain employs TRBV18 and TRBJ1-2, with D hard to call. The germline V gene encodes CDR1 KGHSH and CDR2 LQKENI. V lost 2 bases and J lost 0, with 22 bases in between. The CDR3 is 19 residues long. CDR3 sequence (DNA): TGTGCCAGCTCACCAGAAACCCACATCGTCAGATCACCTAACTATGGCTACACCTTC. It encodes CASSPETHIVRSPNYGYTF. Full variable domain (rest looked up from reference TRBV18 and TRBJ1-2): NAGVMQNPRHLVRRRGQEARLRCSPMKGHSHVYWYRQLPEEGLKFMVYLQKENIIDESGMPKERFSAEFPKEGPSILRIQQVVRGDSAAYFCASSPETHIVRSPNYGYTFGSGTRLTVV.

This chain links TRBV29-1 with TRBJ2-7; perhaps TRBD1 as D (6 bases). Germline V gene sequence: CDR1 SQVTM, CDR2 ANQGSEA. The CDR3 sequence is 13 residues long. The V gene lost 7 bases and the J gene lost 1 base, with 14 bases spanning the gap. CDR3 in amino acids: CSAARQESYEQYF. CDR3 DNA sequence: TGCAGCGCGGCGAGACAGGAATCCTACGAGCAGTACTTC.

CDR3 residues: CAISETGSDGYTF. CDR3 nucleotides: TGTGCCATCAGTGAGACAGGATCCGATGGCTACACCTTC. V gene TRBV10-3 combines with J gene TRBJ1-2, with a tentative D call TRBD1 (5 bases). The CDR3 spans 13 residues. CDR1 is ENHRY, CDR2 SYGVKD, per germline. V was cut by 2 bases and J by 6 bases, with 10 bases left in between.

This clone was counted only a few times. The rearrangement joins TRBV9 to TRBJ1-2; a possible D gene is TRBD1 (6 bases). The CDR3 is 16 residues long. With 0 bases removed from V and 2 bases from J, the gap between germline ends came to 14 bases. Germline V CDR1 and CDR2: SGDLS, YYNGEE. This CDR3 reads CASSVGPAGQNYGYTF. DNA for the CDR3: TGTGCCAGCAGCGTAGGTCCAGCCGGACAGAACTATGGCTACACCTTC. Based on the CDR3 plus reference TRBV9 and TRBJ1-2, the full variable domain is DSGVTQTPKHLITATGQRVTLRCSPRSGDLSVYWYQQSLDQGLQFLIQYYNGEERAKGNILERFSAQQFPDLHSELNLSSLELGDSALYFCASSVGPAGQNYGYTFGSGTRLTVV.